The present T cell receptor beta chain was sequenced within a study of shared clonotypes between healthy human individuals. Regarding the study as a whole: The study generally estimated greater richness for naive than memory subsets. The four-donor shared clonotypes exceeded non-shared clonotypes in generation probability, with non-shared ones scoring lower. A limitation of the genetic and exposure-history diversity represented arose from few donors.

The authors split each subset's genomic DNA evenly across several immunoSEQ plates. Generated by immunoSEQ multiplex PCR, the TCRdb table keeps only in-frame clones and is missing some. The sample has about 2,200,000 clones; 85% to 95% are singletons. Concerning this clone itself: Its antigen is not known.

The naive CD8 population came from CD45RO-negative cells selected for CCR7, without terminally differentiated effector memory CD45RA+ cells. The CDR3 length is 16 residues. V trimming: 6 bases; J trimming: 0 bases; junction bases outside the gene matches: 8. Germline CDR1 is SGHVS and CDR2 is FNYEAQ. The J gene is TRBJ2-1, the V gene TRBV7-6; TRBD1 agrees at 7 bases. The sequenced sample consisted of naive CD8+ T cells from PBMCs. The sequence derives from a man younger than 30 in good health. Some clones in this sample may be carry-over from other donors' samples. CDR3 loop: CASSPSAGGSYNEQFF. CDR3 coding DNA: TGTGCCAGCAGTCCGTCCGCAGGGGGCTCCTACAATGAGCAGTTCTTC.